This TCR beta chain was documented in a study of blood T cell repertoires in COVID-19. About the study: The United States, Italy and Spain were the sources of the acute and convalescent COVID-19 samples. PBMCs, B-cell-depleted T cells, or T cells provided the cDNA or gDNA that made up the material.

V was trimmed by 0 bases and J by 0 bases, leaving 11 bases between them. Germline-derived CDR1 and CDR2 are LGHNA and YNFKEQ. The CDR3 has 16 residues. Many counts were recorded for this clone. Study processing details: Estimation of nucleated cell counts was performed using reference gene primer amplification. Measured with immunoSEQ multiplex PCR; TCRdb has only the in-frame clones, and not every one. The V and J calls and clone size come from that table; D and trimming were worked out from the DNA. The sample yields roughly 460,000 clones, approximately 90% seen once. Seattle cases were enrolled at active infection and followed longitudinally.

This TCR was recovered from a man aged 18 to 35 with COVID-19, enrolled during active disease. Sequenced input: peripheral blood. The chain couples TRBV4-2 to TRBJ1-1, with a possible D match to TRBD1 (5 bases). The CDR3 DNA reads TGTGCCAGCAGCCAAGATCCAGGACACATGAACACTGAAGCTTTCTTT. Its translation is CASSQDPGHMNTEAFF.